This T cell receptor beta chain is from a study of CD8+ T cells in alopecia areata (dated by TCRdb to between 2017 and 2018). For the study in its entirety: Treated patients were enrolled in an open-label pilot trial of oral tofacitinib at 5 to 10 mg twice daily for moderate-to-severe alopecia areata. Patients on tofacitinib were biopsied at baseline and after 4 and 24 weeks of treatment, and several of the patients also had a later scalp biopsy. Scalp clonality was compared among normal scalp (n=4), patchy alopecia areata scalp (n=8), and alopecia totalis/universalis scalp (n=8). On the human side, TCRbeta sequencing was run on scalp tissue and on sorted CD4+ and CD8+ peripheral blood T cells from healthy controls and from alopecia areata patients with either patchy or totalis/universalis disease. In both human patients and the C3H/HeJ mouse model, the study applied high-throughput TCRbeta sequencing to look at T cell clonal expansion in alopecia areata. TCRbeta CDR3 regions were amplified by immunoSEQ multiplex PCR using 35 Vbeta forward and 13 Jbeta reverse primers. RNA was extracted with the PAXgene miRNA kit for fixed scalp, the miRNeasy kit for PBMCs, and the RNeasy kit for mouse skin. Tofacitinib was administered for 6 to 18 months, and 6 months of follow-up off drug were then conducted to assess delayed response and recurrence. The SALT score, which quantifies the percentage of affected scalp surface area, was used to measure disease severity in treated patients.

Libraries were prepared through the immunoSEQ multiplex PCR assay. To provide template for TCR sequencing, every sample had RNA extracted and reverse transcribed into cDNA. First-strand cDNA was synthesized using SuperScript III with a 2:1 mix of oligo-dT and random hexamers. A synthetic immune receptor repertoire was used to gauge amplification bias, and whatever bias remained was removed computationally. Concerning the study's data processing: Raw reads were preprocessed to remove errors, and CDR3 was defined by IMGT conventions from the conserved cysteine to phenylalanine. Clonality was calculated as 1 minus Shannon entropy normalized by log2 of the number of productive unique TCRs. Scalp TCRbeta sequences were cross-referenced with sorted blood CD4 and CD8 repertoires so that the CD4 or CD8 identity of scalp clones could be inferred. Drawn from immuneACCESS, this table holds only the in-frame rearrangements with V and J called that TCRdb kept. Clones are partly lost; checked studies trace under half to an unresolved V gene and leave the rest unexplained. V and J calls and clone size follow that table, whereas D and trimming were derived from the DNA. The sample table records roughly 190,000 clones; around 56% of these occur just once. Jointly, the top ten make up approximately 3.5% of the sample.

The V end gives up 5 bases and the J end 7 bases, leaving 13 bases in the junction not matched to a gene. CDR1 and CDR2 (SGHTA, FQGTGA) derive from the germline V gene. Reading from cysteine to phenylalanine, the CDR3 counts 15 amino acids. Only CDR3 DNA is held: 45 bases, read in frame from base 1. Results and caveats for the whole study, not just this receptor: Scalp TCR repertoire analysis is complicated because resident alphabeta T cells in normal human skin are also sequenced, whereas mouse skin is dominated by gammadelta T cells. Because the treated cohort was small and had only one nonresponder, larger studies are needed to examine links between baseline CD8+ expansion and response. Lesional scalp, especially in alopecia totalis/universalis, showed higher clonality and more expanded CD8+ clones than normal scalp, suggesting antigenic drive. During tofacitinib treatment, many expanded lesional clones stuck around in both scalp and blood, and this persistence may partly explain why relapse happens after treatment is stopped. Shared TCR sequences between patients were less evident than in mice, which may be partly attributable to HLA diversity in the patient population. Tofacitinib significantly lowered scalp clonality and the number of expanded CD8+ clones among the top 100 scalp clones.

The time point label corresponds to: roughly 27 days on oral tofacitinib. The treatment or condition label of this sample denotes: oral pan-JAK inhibitor, 5-10 mg twice daily. Lesional scalp punch biopsies and peripheral blood were collected from alopecia areata patients. After PBMCs were isolated by density centrifugation and stained for CD3, CD4 and CD8, a FACSAria was used to sort CD4+ and CD8+ T cells. As to this clone: Its antigen is currently not known. Base quality data are lacking; no much larger clone is found one base away.

This receptor was identified in a human donor with alopecia areata. The sequence joins TRBV7-3 to TRBJ1-2, with TRBD1 identical over 7 junction bases. The source material was CD4+ T cells sorted from blood, sampled at week 4, from a patient treated with tofacitinib. The CDR3 protein sequence reads: CASSPTDRTGSGYTF. The DNA reads as follows: TGTGCCAGCAGCCCAACGGACAGGACGGGAAGTGGCTACACCTTC.